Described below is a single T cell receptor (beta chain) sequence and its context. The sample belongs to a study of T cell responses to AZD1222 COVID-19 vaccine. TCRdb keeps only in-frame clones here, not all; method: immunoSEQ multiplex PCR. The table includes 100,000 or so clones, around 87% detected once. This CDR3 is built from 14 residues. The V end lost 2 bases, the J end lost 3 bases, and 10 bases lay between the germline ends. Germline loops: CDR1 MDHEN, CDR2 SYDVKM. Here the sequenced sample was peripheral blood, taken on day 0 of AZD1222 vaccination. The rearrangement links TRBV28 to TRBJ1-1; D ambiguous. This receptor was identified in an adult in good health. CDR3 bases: TGTGCCAGCAGTTTAGGAGGGAAGGACACTGAAGCTTTCTTT. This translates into CASSLGGKDTEAFF.